The 29 T cell receptor beta chains reported below all come from one sample, sequenced in a study of blood T cell repertoires in COVID-19. Clones were read by immunoSEQ multiplex PCR, and TCRdb kept only the in-frame ones, dropping some. The sample has roughly 69,000 clones, about 81% seen once. The specimen sequenced was peripheral blood. These receptors all stem from a human donor in a cohort sampled during active COVID-19.

This clone was found once. The chain links TRBV3-1 (or the pseudogene TRBV3-2) to TRBJ1-6; no definite D call. The germline V and J ends were trimmed by 1 base and 9 bases, with 16 bases remaining between them. Germline assignment: CDR1 LGHDT and CDR2 YNNKEL (reference sequence). CDR3 length: 16 residues. The CDR3 nucleotides are TGTGCCAGCAGCCAAGGACTGGGCTTGGAGGGTTCACCCCTCCACTTT. Translating it yields CASSQGLGLEGSPLHF.

This clone was seen a single time. This chain uses TRBV19 with TRBJ2-6; 9 bases are shared with TRBD1. The CDR3 runs to 15 residues. From germline, CDR1 is LNHDA and CDR2 SQIVND (reference sequence). The J segment lost 9 bases and the V segment lost 1 base, leaving 4 bases of the junction unmatched. The CDR3 loop is CASSIGTGGDNVLTF. CDR3 DNA: TGTGCCAGTAGTATAGGAACAGGGGGCGACAACGTCCTGACTTTC.

V gene TRBV6-5 combines with J gene TRBJ2-3, with 9 bases aligning to TRBD2. Germline lookup yields CDR1 MNHEY and CDR2 SVGAGI. The CDR3 has 14 residues. J lost 0 bases, V lost 8 bases, and 3 bases had no gene match. Here the CDR3 DNA reads TGTGCCAGCCGCACTAGCGGGAGCACAGATACGCAGTATTTT. It encodes CASRTSGSTDTQYF.

V is TRBV11-2 and J is TRBJ2-7; 10 nucleotides match TRBD1. Germline V gene lookup returns CDR1 SGHAT and CDR2 FQNNGV. This CDR3 is 15 amino acids long. Trimming cost V 5 bases and J 7 bases; bases outside gene matches: 11. DNA for the CDR3: TGTGCCAGCAGCCCCGGGACAGGGGATGAGGGGGAGCAGTACTTC. Amino acid sequence: CASSPGTGDEGEQYF.

V usage is TRBV13 and J usage is TRBJ2-1; D unresolved. The germline gives CDR1 PRHDT, CDR2 FYEKMQ (reference sequence). V lost 1 base and J 4 bases, leaving 5 bases between the germline ends. The CDR3 covers 13 residues. The CDR3 bases are TGTGCCAGCAGCTTAGTCCCGTACAATGAGCAGTTCTTC. This gives the protein CASSLVPYNEQFF.

This rearrangement joins TRBV15 to TRBJ2-7, with 8 bases fitting TRBD2. V shed 3 bases and J 6 bases; nucleotides not matched to a gene: 7. There are 14 residues in the CDR3. Looked up from germline, CDR1 is LNHNV and CDR2 is YYDKDF (reference sequence). CDR3 amino acids: CATSRGGLAGEQYF. DNA of the CDR3: TGTGCCACCAGCAGGGGTGGACTAGCTGGCGAGCAGTACTTC. The full variable domain, with the rest looked up from reference TRBV15 and TRBJ2-7, is DAMVIQNPRYQVTQFGKPVTLSCSQTLNHNVMYWYQQKSSQAPKLLFHYYDKDFNNEADTPDNFQSRRPNTSFCFLDIRSPGLGDTAMYLCATSRGGLAGEQYFGPGTRLTVT.

V is TRBV21-1 and J is TRBJ1-2; the table calls TRBD1, which could not be checked here. TRBV21-1 is listed as a pseudogene. The CDR3 is made up of 16 amino acids. This chain's CDR3 is CASSKEAGAHNYGYTF. The CDR3 nucleotides are TGTGCCAGCAGCAAAGAAGCAGGGGCCCATAACTATGGCTACACCTTC.

CDR3 residues: CASSSGGYYGYTF. The CDR3 coding sequence is TGTGCCAGCAGTTCGGGGGGCTACTATGGCTACACCTTC. The rearrangement links TRBV6-2 or TRBV6-3 to TRBJ1-2; the D gene is possibly TRBD1 (6 bases). The V end was cut by 4 bases, the J end by 3 bases, with 9 bases between. Germline-derived CDR1 and CDR2 are MNHEY and SVGEGT. The CDR3 consists of 13 residues.

This chain connects TRBV9 to TRBJ2-7; 7 nucleotides match TRBD1. The length of the CDR3 is 14 residues. Germline lookup yields CDR1 SGDLS and CDR2 YYNGEE. Trimming cost V 0 bases and J 7 bases; bases outside gene matches: 7. CDR3 amino acids: CASSVGSGGGEQYF. As DNA, the CDR3 is TGTGCCAGCAGCGTAGGGTCAGGGGGTGGGGAGCAGTACTTC.

The DNA for the CDR3 is TGTGCCAGCTCACCAGGGGGACAGGGCGGCGAGCAGTACTTC. Translated, it gives CASSPGGQGGEQYF. The rearrangement uses TRBV18 and TRBJ2-7, with 9 bases identical to TRBD1. CDR1 KGHSH and CDR2 LQKENI come from the germline V gene. Trimming cost V 2 bases and J 6 bases; bases outside gene matches: 5. This CDR3 contains 14 residues. Combining the CDR3 with reference TRBV18 and TRBJ2-7 gives the whole variable domain NAGVMQNPRHLVRRRGQEARLRCSPMKGHSHVYWYRQLPEEGLKFMVYLQKENIIDESGMPKERFSAEFPKEGPSILRIQQVVRGDSAAYFCASSPGGQGGEQYFGPGTRLTVT.

The V call is TRBV6-5, the J call TRBJ1-1; 8 bases match TRBD1. The CDR3 runs to 11 residues. Germline V gene sequence: CDR1 MNHEY, CDR2 SVGAGI. The V segment lost 5 bases and the J segment 8 bases; nucleotides outside the gene matches: 1. CDR3 sequence: CASSRTGEAFF. The DNA of the CDR3 is TGTGCCAGCAGTCGGACAGGGGAAGCTTTCTTT.

The genes are TRBV30 and TRBJ2-1; TRBD2 matches 8 bases. Germline V CDR1 and CDR2: GTSNPN, SVGIG (reference sequence). V lost 2 bases and J lost 6; bases outside the gene matches: 6. The CDR3 consists of 14 residues. The CDR3 is CAWSLGLGVNEQFF. The CDR3 DNA reads TGTGCCTGGAGTTTGGGACTAGGCGTCAATGAGCAGTTCTTC.

The chain couples TRBV9 to TRBJ1-5, with 11 bases fitting TRBD1. CDR1 is SGDLS, CDR2 YYNGEE, per germline. The CDR3 length is 16 residues. The V gene end was trimmed by 3 bases and the J gene end by 2 bases; junction bases not matched to a gene: 4. The chain's CDR3 is CASSAGTGGGNQPQHF. For the CDR3, the DNA is TGTGCCAGCAGCGCCGGGACAGGGGGTGGCAATCAGCCCCAGCATTTT.

The chain employs TRBV6-5 and TRBJ1-3; 8 bases line up with TRBD1. Germline CDR1 MNHEY, CDR2 SVGAGI. Trimming took 4 bases from V and 3 from J; bases not matched to a gene: 8. The CDR3 totals 16 residues. The CDR3 is CASSLAQGAGGNTIYF. The DNA for the CDR3 is TGTGCCAGCAGTTTGGCGCAGGGGGCAGGTGGAAACACCATATATTTT.

This chain joins TRBV15 and TRBJ2-3; D is perhaps TRBD2 (7 bases). V was shortened by 5 bases and J by 2 bases, with 14 bases between the two germline ends. The CDR3 is made up of 15 amino acids. Per germline, CDR1 LNHNV and CDR2 YYDKDF (reference sequence). Written as DNA, the CDR3 is TGTGCCACCAGCGGGGGCGGGACTACCACAGATACGCAGTATTTT. It codes for CATSGGGTTTDTQYF.

V gene TRBV12-3 or TRBV12-4 combines with J gene TRBJ1-1, with D perhaps TRBD1 (5 bases). Trimming cost V 3 bases and J 1 base, with 6 bases left between them. The CDR3 covers 13 residues. The CDR3 loop reads CASSLDTNTEAFF. In nucleotides, the CDR3 is TGTGCCAGCAGTTTGGACACGAACACTGAAGCTTTCTTT.

The chain combines TRBV2 with TRBJ1-2; 8 bases fit TRBD1. The ends lost 6 bases at V and 5 bases at J; junction bases unmatched: 5. CDR3 length equals 13 residues. The germline gives CDR1 SNHLY, CDR2 FYNNEI. The CDR3 DNA follows: TGTGCCAGCAGCGGGACAGGATTATATGGCTACACCTTC. It is translated as CASSGTGLYGYTF.

The chain recombines TRBV4-2 with TRBJ2-2; no clear D gene. Germline-derived CDR1 and CDR2 are LGHNA and YNFKEQ. V was shortened by 4 bases and J by 4 bases, with 10 bases between the two germline ends. The CDR3 extends over 14 amino acids. The chain's CDR3 is CASSRRLSTGELFF. The DNA for the CDR3 is TGTGCCAGCAGCCGCAGACTGTCCACCGGGGAGCTGTTTTTT.

The chain couples TRBV9 to TRBJ1-5; D is uncertain. Per the germline V gene, CDR1 is SGDLS and CDR2 is YYNGEE. V lost 3 bases and J lost 1, with 11 bases in between. The CDR3 has 15 residues. The DNA of the CDR3 is TGTGCCAGCAGCGCCTCAAGTGAGAGCAATCAGCCCCAGCATTTT. Translated, it gives CASSASSESNQPQHF.

This chain uses TRBV7-8 with TRBJ1-4; 9 nucleotides align to TRBD1. The CDR3 spans 15 residues. The junction had 5 bases not matched to a gene; V was cut back by 2 bases and J by 7 bases. CDR1 SGHVS and CDR2 FQNEAQ come from the germline V gene. The DNA of the CDR3 is TGTGCCAGCAGCTTAAACAGGGGGCCCAGTGAAAAACTGTTTTTT. This encodes CASSLNRGPSEKLFF. Variable domain in full (rest from reference TRBV7-8 and TRBJ1-4): GAGVSQSPRYKVAKRGQDVALRCDPISGHVSLFWYQQALGQGPEFLTYFQNEAQLDKSGLPSDRFFAERPEGSVSTLKIQRTQQEDSAVYLCASSLNRGPSEKLFFGSGTQLSVL.

Ten or more counts support this clone. This rearrangement joins TRBV19 to TRBJ2-7; 10 bases align to TRBD1. The germline CDR1 and CDR2 sequences are LNHDA and SQIVND (reference sequence). The length of the CDR3 is 16 residues. V lost 6 bases, J lost 4 bases, and 12 bases stayed unmatched. CDR3 loop: CASRPTGTGVRYEQYF. The CDR3 DNA is TGTGCCAGTAGACCTACCGGGACAGGGGTTCGGTACGAGCAGTACTTC.

V and J are TRBV27 and TRBJ2-2; TRBD2 matches 9 bases. Per germline, CDR1 MNHEY and CDR2 SMNVEV (reference sequence). The trim removed 3 bases at V and 5 bases at J, leaving 7 bases unmatched. This CDR3 is 16 amino acids long. In nucleotides, the CDR3 is TGTGCCAGCAGTTTGGGGTCTAGCGGGGAGACCGGGGAGCTGTTTTTT. Translation gives CASSLGSSGETGELFF.

The V gene is TRBV15, the J gene TRBJ1-1, with 10 bases aligning to TRBD1. The CDR3 is made up of 15 amino acids. The germline gives CDR1 LNHNV, CDR2 YYDKDF (reference sequence). The junction had 10 bases not matched to a gene; V was cut back by 2 bases and J by 10 bases. CDR3 amino acids: CATSRTVDRGHGAFF. CDR3 coding DNA: TGTGCCACCAGCAGAACGGTCGACAGGGGGCACGGAGCTTTCTTT.

In this sample, this clone turned up a few times. The chain combines TRBV19 with TRBJ2-7; 7 bases map to TRBD1. V lost 4 bases to trimming and J lost 3 bases; unmatched junction nucleotides: 3. The CDR3 is made up of 13 amino acids. From germline, CDR1 is LNHDA and CDR2 SQIVND (reference sequence). CDR3 sequence: CASSSGTVYEQYF. The CDR3 region has the DNA TGTGCCAGTAGTAGTGGGACAGTCTACGAGCAGTACTTC.

This clone was recorded only once. The sample contains more than one DNA sequence encoding this CDR3. The CDR3 loop is CASSQDRGTEAFF. CDR3 nucleotide sequence: TGTGCCAGCAGCCAAGACAGGGGAACTGAAGCTTTCTTT. This chain uses TRBV3-1 (or the pseudogene TRBV3-2) with TRBJ1-1, with D perhaps matching TRBD1 (6 bases). Germline V lookup: CDR1 LGHDT, CDR2 YNNKEL (reference sequence). V was trimmed by 0 bases and J by 5 bases, leaving 7 bases between them. This CDR3 is built from 13 residues.

The chain couples TRBV2 to TRBJ1-2, with 9 bases that match TRBD1. The CDR3 spans 14 residues. The germline CDR1 and CDR2 sequences are SNHLY and FYNNEI. V lost 5 bases and J lost 5; bases outside the gene matches: 6. The CDR3, as DNA: TGTGCCAGCAGTAATGCCGGGACAGGGTATGGCTACACCTTC. Protein product: CASSNAGTGYGYTF. Supplemented by reference TRBV2 and TRBJ1-2, the full variable domain reads EPEVTQTPSHQVTQMGQEVILRCVPISNHLYFYWYRQILGQKVEFLVSFYNNEISEKSEIFDDQFSVERPDGSNFTLKIRSTKLEDSAMYFCASSNAGTGYGYTFGSGTRLTVV.

The chain combines TRBV9 with TRBJ2-7, with TRBD1 matching over 7 bases. Germline V gene lookup returns CDR1 SGDLS and CDR2 YYNGEE. This CDR3 is built from 13 residues. V shed 3 bases, J shed 1 base, and the junction held 1 base outside the gene matches. In DNA, the CDR3 is TGTGCCAGCAGCGCGACAGGGTCCTACGAGCAGTACTTC. Its translation is CASSATGSYEQYF.

The V and J genes are TRBV9 and TRBJ2-5, with D uncertain. The CDR3 consists of 16 residues. CDR1 is SGDLS and CDR2 is YYNGEE in the germline V gene. Trimming left V 0 bases short and J 3 bases short, with 15 bases between. CDR3: CASSVGGSETKETQYF. Here the CDR3 DNA reads TGTGCCAGCAGCGTAGGTGGCTCCGAGACAAAAGAGACCCAGTACTTC.

The chain has TRBV2 and TRBJ2-7; TRBD1 matches 10 bases. V lost 6 bases and J lost 5; bases outside the gene matches: 7. This CDR3 comprises 14 residues. Germline V CDR1 and CDR2: SNHLY, FYNNEI. The CDR3 DNA reads TGTGCCAGCAGCGGGGGGACAGGGGCGGACGAGCAGTACTTC. It translates to CASSGGTGADEQYF. The complete variable domain, with remaining parts taken from reference TRBV2 and TRBJ2-7, reads EPEVTQTPSHQVTQMGQEVILRCVPISNHLYFYWYRQILGQKVEFLVSFYNNEISEKSEIFDDQFSVERPDGSNFTLKIRSTKLEDSAMYFCASSGGTGADEQYFGPGTRLTVT.